The source of this T cell receptor beta chain is a study of control samples from healthy donors and cancer patients. The method was immunoSEQ multiplex PCR; TCRdb's version includes in-frame clones alone and lacks a portion of them. Here the sample spans tens of thousands of clones, around 89% being singletons. The length of the CDR3 is 15 residues. The ends were cut back, 3 bases at V and 0 bases at J, with 7 bases in the middle. CDR1 SGDLS and CDR2 YYNGEE come from the germline V gene. The source material was blood. The V gene is TRBV9, the J gene TRBJ1-6, with D unclear. The sequence was obtained from a woman in her sixties or seventies in good health. CDR3 in amino acids: CASSDSDSYNSPLHF. The CDR3, as DNA: TGTGCCAGCAGCGACTCGGACTCCTATAATTCACCCCTCCACTTT.